Presented here are 26 T cell receptor beta chains from one specimen sequenced in a study of CD8+ T cells in alopecia areata. Treatment given: oral pan-JAK inhibitor, 5-10 mg twice daily. Sequencing used cDNA as its template, made by extracting RNA and reverse transcribing it. Some clones are missing from TCRdb's copy, which holds only in-frame ones; the method was immunoSEQ multiplex PCR. The sample yields roughly 190,000 clones, around 56% seen once. The sequenced sample was CD4+ T cells sorted from blood, obtained at week 4, from a patient treated with tofacitinib. The source is a human donor with alopecia areata.

This clone came up a few times. V gene TRBV6-6 combines with J gene TRBJ2-2; 8 bases align to TRBD2. The V segment lost 6 bases and the J segment 7 bases; nucleotides outside the gene matches: 4. This CDR3 region has 13 residues. Germline lookup yields CDR1 MNHNY and CDR2 SVGAGI (reference sequence). The CDR3 nucleotides are TGTGCCAGCAGGAGGCGGGAGGTCGGGGAGCTGTTTTTT. Encoded protein: CASRRREVGELFF.

The V and J genes are TRBV29-1 and TRBJ1-4; D is ambiguous. The CDR3 is made up of 12 amino acids. V shed 7 bases and J shed 8 bases, with 14 bases lying between them. The germline V gene has CDR1 SQVTM and CDR2 ANQGSEA. The CDR3 protein is CSAGRAKEKLFF. CDR3 sequence (DNA): TGCAGCGCTGGACGCGCGAAAGAAAAACTGTTTTTT. Full variable domain (rest looked up from reference TRBV29-1 and TRBJ1-4): SAVISQKPSRDICQRGTSLTIQCQVDSQVTMMFWYRQQPGQSLTLIATANQGSEATYESGFVIDKFPISRPNLTFSTLTVSNMSPEDSSIYLCSAGRAKEKLFFGSGTQLSVL.

V and J are TRBV30 and TRBJ2-7, with a possible D match to TRBD2 (6 bases). Germline CDR1 reads GTSNPN; CDR2 reads SVGIG (reference sequence). The CDR3 sequence is 11 residues long. Trimming removed 7 bases at V and 6 bases at J, with 13 bases between. This chain's CDR3 is CASTGGVEQYF. CDR3 DNA: TGTGCCTCGACTGGAGGGGTCGAGCAGTACTTC.

This clone was found a few times. The genes are TRBV2 and TRBJ1-5, with D hard to call. CDR1 is SNHLY, CDR2 FYNNEI, per germline. The CDR3 has 14 amino acids. The V and J ends lost 3 bases and 5 bases respectively, with 11 bases between them. The CDR3 DNA reads TGTGCCAGCAGTGACAGGCGACTGGATCAGCCCCAGCATTTT. Amino acid sequence: CASSDRRLDQPQHF.

The chain employs TRBV5-6 and TRBJ1-2; TRBD1 might be the D (5 bases). V shed 1 base and J shed 2 bases, with 12 bases lying between them. The germline V gene encodes CDR1 SGHDT and CDR2 YYEEEE. The CDR3 totals 15 residues. Here the CDR3 DNA reads TGTGCCAGCAGCTTGAACGGGGGTGGAAACTATGGCTACACCTTC. Protein sequence: CASSLNGGGNYGYTF. Using reference TRBV5-6 and TRBJ1-2 for the parts outside the CDR3, the full variable domain is DAGVTQSPTHLIKTRGQQVTLRCSPKSGHDTVSWYQQALGQGPQFIFQYYEEEERQRGNFPDRFSGHQFPNYSSELNVNALLLGDSALYLCASSLNGGGNYGYTFGSGTRLTVV.

The rearrangement links TRBV2 to TRBJ1-5; D is unresolved. Trimming shortened V by 9 bases and J by 3 bases, and 24 bases separated the two germline ends. Germline V lookup: CDR1 SNHLY, CDR2 FYNNEI. This CDR3 has 17 amino acids. The CDR3 nucleotides read TGTGCCAGGAACCCGGCCGGAGGGAGGGCATCCAATCAGCCCCAGCATTTT. Translated: CARNPAGGRASNQPQHF.

The rearrangement links TRBV5-6 to TRBJ1-2; 9 nucleotides line up with TRBD1. With V trimmed by 2 bases and J by 8 bases, 7 bases remained unmatched. The CDR3 runs to 14 residues. Germline CDR1 is SGHDT and CDR2 is YYEEEE. The CDR3 here is CASSFTGTGSGYTF. Written as DNA, the CDR3 is TGTGCCAGCAGCTTTACCGGGACAGGGAGCGGCTACACCTTC.

V gene TRBV10-3 combines with J gene TRBJ2-7; 10 bases map to TRBD1. V gave up 2 bases and J gave up 5 bases; unmatched junction bases: 9. This CDR3 is built from 16 residues. The germline gives CDR1 ENHRY, CDR2 SYGVKD. The CDR3 coding sequence is TGTGCCATCAGTGAGACCCAACGACAGGGGGCGAACGAGCAGTACTTC. Amino acid sequence: CAISETQRQGANEQYF.

This chain uses TRBV14 with TRBJ1-2; D gene uncertain. There are 13 residues in the CDR3. V was shortened by 3 bases and J by 4 bases, with 9 bases between the two germline ends. The V gene's germline CDR1 is SGHDN and CDR2 FVKESK. CDR3 sequence: CASSHGPAYGYTF. CDR3 coding DNA: TGTGCCAGCAGCCACGGTCCGGCCTATGGCTACACCTTC.

The chain employs TRBV6-5 and TRBJ2-7; TRBD1 might be the D (5 bases). The CDR3 consists of 14 residues. Trimming left V 2 bases short and J 0 bases short, with 8 bases between. The germline CDR1 and CDR2 sequences are MNHEY and SVGAGI. This CDR3 is CASSYRQNSYEQYF. Here the CDR3 DNA reads TGTGCCAGCAGTTACCGACAGAACTCCTACGAGCAGTACTTC.

The chain combines TRBV9 with TRBJ1-1; D may be TRBD1 (5 bases). The germline V gene encodes CDR1 SGDLS and CDR2 YYNGEE. CDR3 length equals 15 residues. V lost 0 bases and J lost 3, with 12 bases in between. CDR3 amino acids: CASSVVGRVDTEAFF. As DNA, the CDR3 is TGTGCCAGCAGCGTAGTGGGCAGGGTGGACACTGAAGCTTTCTTT.

Here the CDR3 DNA reads TGTGCCAGCAGCTTGGATTGGGACCTAAGAAGCAATCAGCCCCAGCATTTT. It encodes CASSLDWDLRSNQPQHF. The chain employs TRBV7-2 and TRBJ1-5, with a tentative D call TRBD1 (5 bases). CDR1 is SGHTA, CDR2 FQGNSA, per germline. The CDR3 is 17 amino acids. Trimming removed 3 bases from V and 1 base from J, with 16 bases in between.

The gene calls are TRBV5-1 and TRBJ2-5; 12 positions match TRBD2. The germline V gene has CDR1 SGHRS and CDR2 YFSETQ. V dropped 5 bases and J dropped 4; count of bases not matched to a gene: 6. The CDR3 totals 15 residues. CDR3 coding DNA: TGCGCCAGCAGACGACTAGCGGGAGCGGGAGAGACCCAGTACTTC. Translation: CASRRLAGAGETQYF.

This clone was seen a few times. V usage is TRBV30 and J usage is TRBJ2-3, with 7 bases matching TRBD2. V was clipped by 4 bases and J by 8 bases; unmatched bases: 12. CDR1 and CDR2 (germline): GTSNPN, SVGIG (reference sequence). This CDR3 is 14 amino acids long. Here the CDR3 DNA reads TGTGCCTGGAAAGGGACTAACGTCGGGGGTACGCAGTATTTT. Amino acids: CAWKGTNVGGTQYF.

This clone was counted between two and nine times. The chain has TRBV30 and TRBJ2-5; unclear D gene. Germline V gene sequence: CDR1 GTSNPN, CDR2 SVGIG (reference sequence). CDR3 length equals 12 residues. V lost 4 bases to trimming and J lost 2 bases, with 8 bases between them. CDR3: CAWTLGQETQYF. For the CDR3, the DNA is TGTGCCTGGACTTTGGGGCAAGAGACCCAGTACTTC.

The CDR3 spells CSVGPGSGRDNEQFF. The CDR3 coding sequence is TGCAGCGTTGGGCCAGGAAGCGGGAGGGACAATGAGCAGTTCTTC. The J gene is TRBJ2-1, the V gene TRBV29-1; the match to TRBD2 covers 10 bases. This CDR3 has 15 residues. The germline gives CDR1 SQVTM, CDR2 ANQGSEA. V lost 4 bases and J lost 5; bases outside the gene matches: 8.

The rearrangement joins TRBV29-1 to TRBJ2-7; 7 nucleotides line up with TRBD1. Germline V CDR1 and CDR2: SQVTM, ANQGSEA. This CDR3 is 14 amino acids long. Trimming took 3 bases from V and 7 from J; bases not matched to a gene: 12. The CDR3 DNA follows: TGCAGCGTTGAGGATCGGGACAGCCCAAGGGAGCAGTACTTC. This encodes CSVEDRDSPREQYF.

The rearrangement links TRBV6-6 to TRBJ2-5; TRBD2 matches at 11 bases. The CDR3 is 16 amino acids. Trimming took 2 bases from V and 5 from J; bases not matched to a gene: 7. Germline V gives CDR1 MNHNY, CDR2 SVGAGI (reference sequence). This chain's CDR3 is CASSYAGASGRETQYF. CDR3 bases: TGTGCCAGCAGTTACGCCGGGGCTAGCGGGAGGGAGACCCAGTACTTC.

This clone appeared once. This rearrangement joins TRBV30 to TRBJ2-4, with D perhaps assigned TRBD1 or TRBD2 (5 bases each). From germline, CDR1 is GTSNPN and CDR2 SVGIG (reference sequence). V was pared by 3 bases and J by 8 bases, with 14 bases between. The CDR3 is 13 residues long. The CDR3 nucleotides are TGTGCCTGGAGCCCCGGGACCCACGACATTCAGTACTTC. Amino acid sequence: CAWSPGTHDIQYF.

CDR3 nucleotides: TGTGCCAGCAGCCCTCAGGGGAGTGGGGCCAACGTCCTGACTTTC. It translates to CASSPQGSGANVLTF. The chain uses TRBV7-2 and TRBJ2-6; TRBD1 might be the D (6 bases). Germline V gene data show CDR1 as SGHTA and CDR2 as FQGNSA. The ends were cut back, 5 bases at V and 3 bases at J, with 11 bases in the middle. CDR3 size: 15 residues.

The chain links TRBV6-5 to TRBJ2-5; 10 positions match TRBD1. CDR1 MNHEY and CDR2 SVGAGI come from the germline V gene. The CDR3 length is 16 residues. V was pared by 2 bases and J by 2 bases, with 5 bases of the junction left unmatched. The chain's CDR3 is CASSYAWTGGQETQYF. The CDR3, as DNA: TGTGCCAGCAGTTACGCTTGGACAGGGGGACAAGAGACCCAGTACTTC.

The J gene is TRBJ1-1, the V gene TRBV30, with D unresolved. This CDR3 is built from 13 residues. Trimming shortened V by 0 bases and J by 3 bases, and 8 bases separated the two germline ends. CDR1 and CDR2 from the germline V gene are GTSNPN and SVGIG (reference sequence). This CDR3 reads CAWSVRQDTEAFF. Here the CDR3 DNA reads TGTGCCTGGAGTGTACGTCAGGACACTGAAGCTTTCTTT.

This clone was seen only a few times. V gene TRBV2 combines with J gene TRBJ2-1; 8 positions agree with TRBD1. The CDR3 sequence is 12 residues long. CDR1 and CDR2 (germline): SNHLY, FYNNEI. The trim removed 7 bases at V and 6 bases at J, leaving 2 bases unmatched. In nucleotides, the CDR3 is TGTGCCAGCACCGGACAGGGCAATGAGCAGTTCTTC. Its protein product is CASTGQGNEQFF.

This clone showed up just once. This sequence joins TRBV2 and TRBJ2-3; 9 positions match TRBD2. The CDR3 extends over 16 amino acids. The J segment lost 0 bases and the V segment lost 4 bases, leaving 5 bases of the junction unmatched. Germline CDR1 reads SNHLY; CDR2 reads FYNNEI. The CDR3 loop is CASSGASGKSTDTQYF. CDR3 DNA: TGTGCCAGCAGTGGGGCTAGCGGGAAGAGCACAGATACGCAGTATTTT.

The CDR3 spells CASSSSGSRTDTQYF. The CDR3 DNA reads as TGTGCCAGCAGCTCTAGCGGGAGCCGCACAGATACGCAGTATTTT. The gene calls are TRBV5-4 and TRBJ2-3; 10 bases line up with TRBD2. With V trimmed by 3 bases and J by 1 base, 2 bases remained unmatched. CDR1 SGHNT and CDR2 YYREEE come from the germline V gene (reference sequence). This CDR3 is 15 amino acids long.

In its sample, this clone was seen once. The rearrangement joins TRBV7-9 to TRBJ2-3; 10 nucleotides line up with TRBD2. This CDR3 contains 15 residues. Germline CDR1 SEHNR, CDR2 FQNEAQ (reference sequence). J was trimmed by 2 bases and V by 5 bases; bases with no gene match: 4. Here the CDR3 DNA reads TGTGCCAGCAGCGCCGGACTAGCGGACACAGATACGCAGTATTTT. It specifies CASSAGLADTDTQYF.